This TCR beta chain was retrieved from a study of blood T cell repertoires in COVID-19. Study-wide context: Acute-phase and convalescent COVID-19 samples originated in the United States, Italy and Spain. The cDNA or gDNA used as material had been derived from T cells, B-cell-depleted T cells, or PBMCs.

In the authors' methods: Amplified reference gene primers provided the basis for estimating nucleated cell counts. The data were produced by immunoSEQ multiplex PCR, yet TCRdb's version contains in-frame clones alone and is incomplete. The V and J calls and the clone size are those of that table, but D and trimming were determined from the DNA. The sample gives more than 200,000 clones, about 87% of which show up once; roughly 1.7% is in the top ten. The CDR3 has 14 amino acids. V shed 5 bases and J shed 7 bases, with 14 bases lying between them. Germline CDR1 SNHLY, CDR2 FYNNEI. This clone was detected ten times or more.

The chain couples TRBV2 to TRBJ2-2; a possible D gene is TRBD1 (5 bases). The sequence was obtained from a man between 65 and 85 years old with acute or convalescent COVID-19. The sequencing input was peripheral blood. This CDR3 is CASSKLQGHGELFF. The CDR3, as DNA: TGTGCCAGCAGTAAACTCCAGGGCCACGGGGAGCTGTTTTTT.